The 31 T cell receptor beta chains below were found in one sample sequenced in a study of T cells in tumors after PD-1 blockade. Method: immunoSEQ multiplex PCR; TCRdb's copy keeps in-frame clones and lacks some. The table lists roughly 35,000 clones, about three quarters of them singletons. The material was PBMCs, obtained after anti-PD-1 treatment. These receptors all come from a human donor with basal cell carcinoma.

This rearrangement joins TRBV10-3 to TRBJ1-5, with no clear D. CDR3 length: 14 residues. Germline V gene sequence: CDR1 ENHRY, CDR2 SYGVKD. The V and J ends lost 3 bases and 3 bases respectively, with 9 bases between them. In DNA, the CDR3 is TGTGCCATCAGTGATAGTAGGTCCAATCAGCCCCAGCATTTT. Translated, it gives CAISDSRSNQPQHF.

The chain couples TRBV9 to TRBJ2-3; 15 nucleotides agree with TRBD2. Germline trimming cut 4 bases from V and 7 bases from J; bases unmatched to any gene: 4. This CDR3 has 15 amino acids. Germline CDR1 is SGDLS and CDR2 is YYNGEE. CDR3 residues: CASSLGLAGGHTQYF. In nucleotides, the CDR3 is TGTGCCAGCAGCTTGGGACTAGCGGGGGGCCATACGCAGTATTTT.

J is TRBJ2-7 and V is TRBV5-1, with 9 bases that match TRBD2. The CDR3 loop spans 16 amino acids. Germline lookup yields CDR1 SGHRS and CDR2 YFSETQ. V was clipped by 7 bases and J by 7 bases; unmatched bases: 18. In nucleotides, the CDR3 is TGCGCCAGCGGGGCTTCCATCGCGGGGGGGCTAAGTGAGCAGTACTTC. Its protein is CASGASIAGGLSEQYF.

The gene calls are TRBV29-1 and TRBJ1-1; 7 nucleotides line up with TRBD1. The trim removed 4 bases at V and 1 base at J, leaving 12 bases unmatched. The CDR3 is 16 residues long. Germline assignment: CDR1 SQVTM and CDR2 ANQGSEA. The CDR3 is CSVAGQGGFRNTEAFF. CDR3 in DNA: TGCAGCGTTGCAGGGCAGGGGGGATTTAGGAACACTGAAGCTTTCTTT. Full variable domain (remainder filled in from reference TRBV29-1 and TRBJ1-1): SAVISQKPSRDICQRGTSLTIQCQVDSQVTMMFWYRQQPGQSLTLIATANQGSEATYESGFVIDKFPISRPNLTFSTLTVSNMSPEDSSIYLCSVAGQGGFRNTEAFFGQGTRLTVV.

The V call is TRBV19, the J call TRBJ2-1; unclear D gene. The CDR3 covers 16 residues. Trimming cost V 10 bases and J 2 bases, with 21 bases left between them. The V gene's germline CDR1 is LNHDA and CDR2 SQIVND (reference sequence). CDR3 DNA: TGTGCCACGTCCAAGGGCCCGCTACAAACCTACAATGAGCAGTTCTTC. The encoded protein is CATSKGPLQTYNEQFF.

The chain uses TRBV24-1 and TRBJ2-5; TRBD1 or TRBD2 may be the D gene (6 bases each). CDR1 and CDR2 (germline): KGHDR, SFDVKD. V was pared by 2 bases and J by 3 bases, with 15 bases between. The CDR3 contains 16 residues. The CDR3 is CATSDSEGGRKETQYF. For the CDR3, the DNA is TGTGCCACCAGTGATTCAGAGGGGGGAAGAAAAGAGACCCAGTACTTC.

The chain has TRBV7-3 and TRBJ2-3; 7 bases are shared with TRBD1. Germline loops: CDR1 SGHTA, CDR2 FQGTGA. The CDR3 runs to 14 residues. V lost 1 base and J lost 9; bases outside the gene matches: 7. The CDR3 sequence is CASSLKSQGDTQYF. CDR3 in DNA: TGTGCCAGCAGCTTAAAGAGTCAGGGGGACACGCAGTATTTT.

The rearrangement links TRBV5-1 to TRBJ2-7; D remains ambiguous. The CDR3 consists of 15 residues. V lost 1 base and J 0 bases, leaving 11 bases between the germline ends. The V gene's germline CDR1 is SGHRS and CDR2 YFSETQ. The CDR3 bases are TGCGCCAGCAGCTTGAATGCTGCCAGCTCCTACGAGCAGTACTTC. Translating gives CASSLNAASSYEQYF.

The rearrangement links TRBV15 to TRBJ1-5; TRBD1 matches at 7 bases. The J segment lost 10 bases and the V segment lost 4 bases, leaving 22 bases of the junction unmatched. This CDR3 region has 18 residues. The germline CDR1 and CDR2 sequences are LNHNV and YYDKDF (reference sequence). In DNA, the CDR3 is TGTGCCACCAGCAATCTAGGGGGCTCGGGCTTTAGCGGGGAACCCCAGCATTTT. Its protein is CATSNLGGSGFSGEPQHF.

The rearrangement joins TRBV5-4 to TRBJ2-1; 8 bases are shared with TRBD2. V shed 4 bases, J shed 7 bases, and the junction held 13 bases outside the gene matches. This CDR3 has 16 amino acids. The germline V gene encodes CDR1 SGHNT and CDR2 YYREEE (reference sequence). For the CDR3, the DNA is TGTGCCAGCAGCCCCGAGACTAGCGCGATGGGGAATGAGCAGTTCTTC. The encoded protein is CASSPETSAMGNEQFF.

The gene calls are TRBV2 and TRBJ2-1; the match to TRBD2 covers 12 bases. Germline loops: CDR1 SNHLY, CDR2 FYNNEI. The CDR3 length is 15 residues. V lost 5 bases to trimming and J lost 13 bases; unmatched junction nucleotides: 12. The DNA for the CDR3 is TGTGCCAGCAGTTCCCTAGCGGGGGGGCCGGGTGTACAGTTCTTC. Its protein product is CASSSLAGGPGVQFF.

V is TRBV5-6 and J is TRBJ2-7; D possibly matches TRBD1 or TRBD2 (6 bases each). The CDR3 spans 14 residues. Trimming removed 5 bases from V and 7 bases from J, with 19 bases in between. Germline CDR1 SGHDT, CDR2 YYEEEE. CDR3 sequence (DNA): TGTGCCAGCAGTTCTACCCCGGGGGCCCCGGAGCAGTACTTC. Translation: CASSSTPGAPEQYF.

The chain employs TRBV5-1 and TRBJ2-1, with 11 bases that match TRBD1. This CDR3 has 15 residues. CDR1 is SGHRS, CDR2 YFSETQ, per germline. The ends lost 6 bases at V and 2 bases at J; junction bases unmatched: 4. Here the CDR3 DNA reads TGCGCCAGCAACCCGGGACAGGGGGCCTACAATGAGCAGTTCTTC. Protein: CASNPGQGAYNEQFF.

This sequence joins TRBV29-1 and TRBJ2-7; a weak D match, TRBD1 (6 bases). The germline CDR1 and CDR2 sequences are SQVTM and ANQGSEA. V was pared by 6 bases and J by 2 bases, with 17 bases between. The CDR3 totals 14 residues. This CDR3 reads CSVWDTALAYEQYF. The CDR3 nucleotides are TGCAGCGTCTGGGACACAGCCTTAGCCTACGAGCAGTACTTC.

The genes are TRBV29-1 and TRBJ1-1; D is possibly TRBD1 (5 bases). Germline values: CDR1 SQVTM, CDR2 ANQGSEA. The V gene lost 5 bases and the J gene lost 4 bases, with 11 bases spanning the gap. The CDR3 runs 12 residues. The chain's CDR3 is CSVQGGRTEAFF. The CDR3 coding sequence is TGCAGCGTTCAGGGAGGACGCACTGAAGCTTTCTTT.

V usage is TRBV7-2 and J usage is TRBJ2-4; D gene ambiguous. CDR1 and CDR2 (germline): SGHTA, FQGNSA. V was shortened by 4 bases and J by 9 bases, with 19 bases between the two germline ends. This CDR3 contains 15 residues. In nucleotides, the CDR3 is TGTGCCAGCAGCTCCGGCCGGTCGGCCGGACCCATTCAGTACTTC. Protein sequence: CASSSGRSAGPIQYF.

This chain uses TRBV29-1 with TRBJ2-3; no definite D call. This CDR3 spans 12 amino acids. With 7 bases removed from V and 0 bases from J, the gap between germline ends came to 8 bases. Germline V lookup: CDR1 SQVTM, CDR2 ANQGSEA. This chain's CDR3 is CSATRSTDTQYF. The CDR3 bases are TGCAGCGCGACGCGTAGCACAGATACGCAGTATTTT.

The chain combines TRBV20-1 with TRBJ2-1, with D perhaps TRBD1 (6 bases). Germline lookup yields CDR1 DFQATT and CDR2 SNEGSKA (reference sequence). The CDR3 totals 11 residues. V was clipped by 6 bases and J by 7 bases, with 10 bases between them. The CDR3 DNA follows: TGCAGTGCCAATAGGGGGAATGAGCAGTTCTTC. Translating it yields CSANRGNEQFF.

This chain links TRBV27 with TRBJ2-7; D tentatively fits TRBD1 or TRBD2 (7 bases each). The CDR3 length is 13 residues. Trimming pared 3 bases from V and 9 bases from J, leaving 15 bases between. Looked up from germline, CDR1 is MNHEY and CDR2 is SMNVEV (reference sequence). This chain's CDR3 is CASSFVGGGGQYF. The DNA of the CDR3 is TGTGCCAGCAGTTTTGTAGGGGGCGGGGGGCAGTACTTC.

The chain carries TRBV7-9 and TRBJ1-1; TRBD1 matches at 7 bases. J gave up 0 bases and V 4 bases, and 5 bases lay outside the gene matches. The CDR3 sequence is 15 residues long. Germline CDR1 SEHNR, CDR2 FQNEAQ (reference sequence). The CDR3 region has the DNA TGTGCCAGCAGCTGGGACAGCTTCATGAACACTGAAGCTTTCTTT. Its protein product is CASSWDSFMNTEAFF.

This clone occurred many times. The chain is built from TRBV20-1 and TRBJ1-2; 10 nucleotides line up with TRBD1. Germline V gene data show CDR1 as DFQATT and CDR2 as SNEGSKA (reference sequence). V was pared by 3 bases and J by 5 bases, with 6 bases of the junction left unmatched. This CDR3 region has 14 residues. The CDR3 sequence is CSASYRQGAYGYTF. For the CDR3, the DNA is TGCAGTGCTAGTTACAGACAGGGGGCGTATGGCTACACCTTC.

The chain uses TRBV10-3 and TRBJ2-5; 10 bases are shared with TRBD1. The CDR3 is 15 residues long. Germline V gives CDR1 ENHRY, CDR2 SYGVKD. The J segment lost 5 bases and the V segment lost 4 bases, leaving 7 bases of the junction unmatched. This chain's CDR3 is CAISGMTGGRETQYF. The CDR3 DNA is TGTGCCATCAGTGGTATGACAGGGGGCAGGGAGACCCAGTACTTC.

The rearrangement links TRBV15 to TRBJ2-6, with a weak D call TRBD1 (7 bases). Germline CDR1 reads LNHNV; CDR2 reads YYDKDF (reference sequence). The V gene lost 8 bases and the J gene lost 1 base, with 18 bases spanning the gap. This CDR3 contains 17 residues. The CDR3 is CATLAGQSFSGANVLTF. CDR3 nucleotides: TGTGCCACCTTGGCGGGACAGTCTTTTTCTGGGGCCAACGTCCTGACTTTC.

V and J are TRBV18 and TRBJ2-3; no definite D call. In germline, CDR1 is KGHSH, CDR2 LQKENI. The V and J ends lost 3 bases and 2 bases respectively, with 12 bases between them. The CDR3 is 15 residues long. In DNA, the CDR3 is TGTGCCAGCTCACCCGAACGGGCAGCCACAGATACGCAGTATTTT. It is translated as CASSPERAATDTQYF.

This clone was recorded once. This chain connects TRBV6-6 to TRBJ1-3; perhaps TRBD1 as D (6 bases). The CDR3 loop spans 17 amino acids. V was cut by 5 bases and J by 2 bases, with 19 bases left in between. Germline-derived CDR1 and CDR2 are MNHNY and SVGAGI (reference sequence). As DNA, the CDR3 is TGTGCCAGCAGTCCTAGGGGGGGTGGCAAGACTGGAAACACCATATATTTT. It specifies CASSPRGGGKTGNTIYF.

The chain couples TRBV5-1 to TRBJ1-1; D gene ambiguous. Trimming pared 3 bases from V and 1 base from J, leaving 7 bases between. Germline V gene sequence: CDR1 SGHRS, CDR2 YFSETQ. The CDR3 has 13 amino acids. CDR3 protein: CASSSLRNTEAFF. CDR3 sequence (DNA): TGCGCCAGCAGCTCCCTGAGGAACACTGAAGCTTTCTTT.

V gene TRBV29-1 combines with J gene TRBJ1-2; D unresolved. V dropped 4 bases and J dropped 4 bases, with 13 bases sitting between them. The CDR3 covers 13 residues. CDR1 is SQVTM and CDR2 is ANQGSEA in the germline V gene. The CDR3 region has the DNA TGCAGCGTTGGATCCGGGCCGGGCTATGGCTACACCTTC. This gives the protein CSVGSGPGYGYTF.

V usage is TRBV9 and J usage is TRBJ2-7; D not certain. Germline CDR1 SGDLS, CDR2 YYNGEE. V was cut by 4 bases and J by 12 bases, with 20 bases left in between. The length of the CDR3 is 13 residues. The CDR3 is CASSQTPTGLRYF. CDR3 sequence (DNA): TGTGCCAGCAGCCAAACCCCCACTGGGCTGAGGTACTTC.

This chain links TRBV19 with TRBJ1-1; possible D gene TRBD1, 5 bases. The germline V and J ends were trimmed by 9 bases and 1 base, with 15 bases remaining between them. CDR3 length: 14 amino acids. From germline, CDR1 is LNHDA and CDR2 SQIVND (reference sequence). The CDR3: CASRGVSENTEAFF. Written as DNA, the CDR3 is TGTGCCAGCCGAGGGGTATCCGAGAACACTGAAGCTTTCTTT.

The chain has TRBV5-1 and TRBJ2-6; D is ambiguous. V lost 0 bases and J lost 0, with 10 bases in between. CDR3 size: 17 residues. Germline assignment: CDR1 SGHRS and CDR2 YFSETQ. CDR3 coding DNA: TGCGCCAGCAGCTTGGGGATACCACCCTCTGGGGCCAACGTCCTGACTTTC. Translated, it gives CASSLGIPPSGANVLTF.

The chain has TRBV19 and TRBJ1-2, with a tentative D call TRBD1 (6 bases). V dropped 4 bases and J dropped 1 base, with 10 bases sitting between them. This CDR3 has 14 amino acids. Germline-derived CDR1 and CDR2 are LNHDA and SQIVND (reference sequence). CDR3 protein: CASSSGTHNYGYTF. The DNA of the CDR3 is TGTGCCAGTAGTAGCGGGACACATAACTATGGCTACACCTTC.